One and the same sample provided the 20 T cell receptor beta chains below, sequenced in a study of T cell responses to AZD1222 COVID-19 vaccine. Assay used: immunoSEQ multiplex PCR; TCRdb lists only in-frame clones, some missing. In the table there are about 93,000 clones, 85% to 90% of which are singletons. Sequences were derived from peripheral blood, sampled on day 0 of MenACWY control vaccination. The origin of the receptors is an adult in good health.

The table lists this clone with a count of one. One end of the junction fails to match germline, which may point to a read error. This chain links TRBV14 with TRBJ1-2, with 10 bases fitting TRBD1. Germline values: CDR1 SGHDN, CDR2 FVKESK. This CDR3 has 17 amino acids. The CDR3 nucleotides read TGTGCCAGCAGCCAACTCGGACAGGGGGTAAAGGGCTATGGCCACACCTTC. It specifies CASSQLGQGVKGYGHTF.

The rearrangement uses TRBV28 and TRBJ1-5; the D is unclear. CDR3 length: 13 residues. Trimming left V 3 bases short and J 3 bases short, with 6 bases between. Germline loops: CDR1 MDHEN, CDR2 SYDVKM. In nucleotides, the CDR3 is TGTGCCAGCAGTTTTAATTTCAATCAGCCCCAGCATTTT. Its protein product is CASSFNFNQPQHF. The whole variable domain, remainder taken from reference TRBV28 and TRBJ1-5, is DVKVTQSSRYLVKRTGEKVFLECVQDMDHENMFWYRQDPGLGLRLIYFSYDVKMKEKGDIPEGYSVSREKKERFSLILESASTNQTSMYLCASSFNFNQPQHFGDGTRLSIL.

The chain carries TRBV7-6 and TRBJ1-2; TRBD1 aligns across 8 bases. The V segment lost 0 bases and the J segment 8 bases; nucleotides outside the gene matches: 8. The CDR3 totals 15 residues. CDR1 is SGHVS, CDR2 FNYEAQ, per germline. DNA for the CDR3: TGTGCCAGCAGCTTAGCTGCGGGGACAGGCGACGGCTACACCTTC. Protein product: CASSLAAGTGDGYTF.

This clone was seen a single time. The rearrangement joins TRBV7-2 to TRBJ1-2; 7 bases map to TRBD1. This CDR3 is built from 13 residues. Germline CDR1 is SGHTA and CDR2 is FQGNSA. V gave up 3 bases and J gave up 3 bases; unmatched junction bases: 1. CDR3 in DNA: TGTGCCAGCAGCTTCACAGGGGACTATGGCTACACCTTC. It yields the protein CASSFTGDYGYTF.

The chain has TRBV2 and TRBJ1-1; D unresolved. This CDR3 is built from 11 residues. Trimming removed 11 bases at V and 1 base at J, with 8 bases between. The germline V gene has CDR1 SNHLY and CDR2 FYNNEI. DNA for the CDR3: TGTGCCGGCGTGGGGAACACTGAAGCTTTCTTT. Translated, it gives CAGVGNTEAFF. The variable domain in full, completed from reference TRBV2 and TRBJ1-1, reads EPEVTQTPSHQVTQMGQEVILRCVPISNHLYFYWYRQILGQKVEFLVSFYNNEISEKSEIFDDQFSVERPDGSNFTLKIRSTKLEDSAMYFCAGVGNTEAFFGQGTRLTVV.

This chain links TRBV30 with TRBJ2-3, with 7 bases identical to TRBD2. The CDR3 runs to 15 residues. Germline loops: CDR1 GTSNPN, CDR2 SVGIG (reference sequence). The J segment lost 0 bases and the V segment lost 1 base, leaving 4 bases of the junction unmatched. The CDR3 DNA reads TGTGCCTGGAGTGGTGGGGGGGGAAGCACAGATACGCAGTATTTT. It codes for CAWSGGGGSTDTQYF.

The chain joins TRBV7-9 to TRBJ2-1; 12 nucleotides agree with TRBD2. This CDR3 has 16 amino acids. Germline V gene lookup returns CDR1 SEHNR and CDR2 FQNEAQ (reference sequence). The trim removed 7 bases at V and 0 bases at J, leaving 4 bases unmatched. The CDR3, as DNA: TGTGCCAGCATGACGACTAGCGGGGGCTCCTACAATGAGCAGTTCTTC. The encoded protein is CASMTTSGGSYNEQFF.

The chain uses TRBV27 and TRBJ2-1; TRBD1 might be the D (5 bases). The CDR3 totals 20 residues. Trimming took off 7 bases at V and 1 base at J, with 29 bases between the two ends. CDR1 and CDR2 from the germline V gene are MNHEY and SMNVEV (reference sequence). This chain's CDR3 is CASTPLLQGTLGSSYNEQFF. The CDR3 coding sequence is TGTGCCAGCACACCCCTACTCCAGGGCACGCTCGGTAGTTCCTACAATGAGCAGTTCTTC.

A word on this clone: Other DNA sequences of this sample code for an identical CDR3. The chain recombines TRBV3-1 (or the pseudogene TRBV3-2) with TRBJ2-5; 11 positions agree with TRBD2. J was trimmed by 5 bases and V by 1 base; bases with no gene match: 6. The CDR3 has 16 amino acids. CDR1 LGHDT and CDR2 YNNKEL come from the germline V gene (reference sequence). The CDR3 DNA follows: TGTGCCAGCAGCCAAGGTCTAGCGGGGGGCCTGGAGACCCAGTACTTC. This sequence encodes CASSQGLAGGLETQYF.

The chain uses TRBV12-3 or TRBV12-4 and TRBJ1-2; D is uncertain. Trimming stripped 3 bases from V and 4 bases from J, with 3 bases between. The CDR3 length is 11 residues. As DNA, the CDR3 is TGTGCCAGCAGTTTCTCCTATGGCTACACCTTC. This codes for CASSFSYGYTF.

The chain couples TRBV6-1 to TRBJ1-2; D is uncertain. V lost 5 bases and J 1 base, leaving 11 bases between the germline ends. This CDR3 contains 14 residues. Per germline, CDR1 MNHNS and CDR2 SASEGT. CDR3 bases: TGTGCCAGCAGTATAAAAAAGGATAACTATGGCTACACCTTC. Its protein product is CASSIKKDNYGYTF.

The chain joins TRBV7-9 to TRBJ1-4; 7 bases map to TRBD1. Germline V gene sequence: CDR1 SEHNR, CDR2 FQNEAQ (reference sequence). This CDR3 contains 13 residues. J gave up 8 bases and V 2 bases, and 2 bases lay outside the gene matches. The CDR3 reads CASSLLGGEKLFF. CDR3 nucleotide sequence: TGTGCCAGCAGCTTATTAGGGGGCGAAAAACTGTTTTTT.

This clone occurred once. The V call is TRBV18, the J call TRBJ2-5; D possibly uses TRBD1 or TRBD2 (7 bases each). Germline assignment: CDR1 KGHSH and CDR2 LQKENI. The CDR3 contains 19 residues. V lost 0 bases, J lost 0 bases, and 20 bases lay in between. This CDR3 reads CASSPPATSRDSDQETQYF. The CDR3 DNA follows: TGTGCCAGCTCACCACCCGCGACTAGCCGGGACAGCGACCAAGAGACCCAGTACTTC.

J is TRBJ1-2 and V is TRBV7-8, with D possibly TRBD1 on 5 matching bases. The CDR3 runs 15 residues. In germline, CDR1 is SGHVS, CDR2 FQNEAQ. The V and J ends lost 0 bases and 4 bases respectively, with 12 bases between them. CDR3 sequence reads: CASSLAPGPSYGYTF. CDR3 coding DNA: TGTGCCAGCAGCTTAGCGCCGGGGCCAAGCTATGGCTACACCTTC.

The chain carries TRBV7-2 and TRBJ1-2; possibly TRBD1 for D (5 bases). This CDR3 is built from 14 residues. Germline loops: CDR1 SGHTA, CDR2 FQGNSA. V lost 7 bases and J lost 8, with 20 bases in between. Here the CDR3 DNA reads TGTGCCAGCACCCTACGGGGGGACCGGCGCGGCTACACCTTC. Protein: CASTLRGDRRGYTF.

The chain is built from TRBV23-1 and TRBJ2-2; D is tentatively TRBD1 or TRBD2 (5 bases each). TRBV23-1 qualifies as an ORF whose function is uncertain. The CDR3 contains 13 residues. The DNA of the CDR3 is TGCGGGGAGCGGCAGGGCTCCTCCGGGGAGCTGTTTTTT. Its protein is CGERQGSSGELFF.

V usage is TRBV3-1 (or the pseudogene TRBV3-2) and J usage is TRBJ1-1, with D possibly being TRBD1 (6 bases). Germline V gives CDR1 LGHDT, CDR2 YNNKEL (reference sequence). This CDR3 is built from 15 residues. V was trimmed by 5 bases and J by 1 base, leaving 14 bases between them. CDR3 region: CASSDQGSRNTEAFF. The CDR3 DNA sequence: TGTGCCAGCAGCGACCAGGGGAGTAGGAACACTGAAGCTTTCTTT.

V usage is TRBV7-2 and J usage is TRBJ2-5; 9 positions match TRBD2. This CDR3 comprises 16 residues. V lost 0 bases and J lost 5; bases outside the gene matches: 7. Germline V CDR1 and CDR2: SGHTA, FQGNSA. For the CDR3, the DNA is TGTGCCAGCAGCTTAGCGCCTAGCGGGGTTACCGAGACCCAGTACTTC. Its translation is CASSLAPSGVTETQYF.

The chain links TRBV6-6 to TRBJ2-7; 10 positions match TRBD1. This CDR3 has 13 residues. Germline lookup yields CDR1 MNHNY and CDR2 SVGAGI (reference sequence). Trimming at V came to 8 bases and at J to 2 bases, leaving 3 bases not matched to a gene. The CDR3 DNA sequence: TGTGCCAGCTCGGGACAGGGGACCTACGAGCAGTACTTC. It yields the protein CASSGQGTYEQYF.

This clone was recorded once. The V gene is TRBV28, the J gene TRBJ1-1, with D perhaps matching TRBD1 (6 bases). The length of the CDR3 is 13 residues. Germline loops: CDR1 MDHEN, CDR2 SYDVKM. Trimming cost V 6 bases and J 6 bases, with 14 bases left between them. The CDR3 here is CASRRGESAEAFF. The CDR3 nucleotides are TGTGCCAGCAGGAGGGGGGAATCGGCTGAAGCTTTCTTT.